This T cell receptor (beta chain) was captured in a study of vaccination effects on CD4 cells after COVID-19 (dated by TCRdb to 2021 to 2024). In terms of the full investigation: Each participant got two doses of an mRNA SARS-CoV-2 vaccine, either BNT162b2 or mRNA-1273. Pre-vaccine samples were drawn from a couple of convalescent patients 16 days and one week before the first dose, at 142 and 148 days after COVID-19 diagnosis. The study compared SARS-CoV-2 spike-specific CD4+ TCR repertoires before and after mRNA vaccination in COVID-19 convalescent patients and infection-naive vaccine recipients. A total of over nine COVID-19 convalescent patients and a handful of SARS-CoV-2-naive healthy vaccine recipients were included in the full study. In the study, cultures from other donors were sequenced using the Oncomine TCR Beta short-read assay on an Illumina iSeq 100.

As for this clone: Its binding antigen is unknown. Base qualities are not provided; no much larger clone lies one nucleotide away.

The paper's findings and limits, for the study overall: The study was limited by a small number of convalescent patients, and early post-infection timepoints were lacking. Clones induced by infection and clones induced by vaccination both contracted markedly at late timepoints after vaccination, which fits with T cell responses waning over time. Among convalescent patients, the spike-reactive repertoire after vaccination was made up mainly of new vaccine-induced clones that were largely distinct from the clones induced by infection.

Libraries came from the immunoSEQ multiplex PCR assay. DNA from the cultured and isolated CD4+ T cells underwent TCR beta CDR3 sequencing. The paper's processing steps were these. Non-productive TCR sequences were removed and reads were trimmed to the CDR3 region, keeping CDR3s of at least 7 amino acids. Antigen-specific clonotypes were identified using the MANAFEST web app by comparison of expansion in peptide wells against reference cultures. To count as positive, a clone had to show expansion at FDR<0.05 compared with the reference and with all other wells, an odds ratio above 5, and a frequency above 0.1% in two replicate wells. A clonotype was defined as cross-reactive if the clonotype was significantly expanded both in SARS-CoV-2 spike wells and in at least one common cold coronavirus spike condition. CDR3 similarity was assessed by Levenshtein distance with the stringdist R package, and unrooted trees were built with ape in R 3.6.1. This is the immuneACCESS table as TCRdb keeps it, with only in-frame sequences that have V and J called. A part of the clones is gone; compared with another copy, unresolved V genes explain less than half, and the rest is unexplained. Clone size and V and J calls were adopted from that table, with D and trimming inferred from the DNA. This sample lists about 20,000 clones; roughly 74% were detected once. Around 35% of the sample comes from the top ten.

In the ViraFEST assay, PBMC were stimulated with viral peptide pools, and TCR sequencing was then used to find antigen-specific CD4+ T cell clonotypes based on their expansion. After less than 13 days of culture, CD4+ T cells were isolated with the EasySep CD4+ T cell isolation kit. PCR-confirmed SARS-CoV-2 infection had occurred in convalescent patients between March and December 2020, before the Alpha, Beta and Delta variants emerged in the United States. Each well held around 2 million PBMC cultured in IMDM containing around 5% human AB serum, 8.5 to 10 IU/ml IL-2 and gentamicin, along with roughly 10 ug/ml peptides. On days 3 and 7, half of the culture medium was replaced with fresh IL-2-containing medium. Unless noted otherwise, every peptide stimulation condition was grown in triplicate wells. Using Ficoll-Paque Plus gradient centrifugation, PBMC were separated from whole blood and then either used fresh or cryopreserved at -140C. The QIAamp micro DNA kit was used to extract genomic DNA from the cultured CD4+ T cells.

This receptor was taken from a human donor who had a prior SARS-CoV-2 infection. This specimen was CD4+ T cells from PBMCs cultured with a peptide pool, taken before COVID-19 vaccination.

The sequenced DNA is TGTGCCAGCAGCTCCAGCGCCCAGGGGGGTAATGAGCAGTTCTTC. Translated, this is CASSSSAQGGNEQFF. The chain is assembled from TRBV9 and TRBJ2-1; the D gene is perhaps TRBD1, on 7 matching bases. V lost 4 bases and J lost 7 bases; the stretch between them is 18 bases long. The CDR3 spans 15 residues, from the cysteine through the phenylalanine. Of all the DNA, just the CDR3 is kept, 45 bases in frame from base 1. CDR1 and CDR2 are read off the germline V gene as SGDLS and YYNGEE. With all but the CDR3 taken from the reference TRBV9 and TRBJ2-1 genes, the full variable domain is: DSGVTQTPKHLITATGQRVTLRCSPRSGDLSVYWYQQSLDQGLQFLIQYYNGEERAKGNILERFSAQQFPDLHSELNLSSLELGDSALYFCASSSSAQGGNEQFFGPGTRLTVL.